This T cell receptor beta chain was retrieved from a study of T-cell memory formation after mild COVID-19. TCRdb ran MiXCR on the 5' RACE reads and lists one entry per CDR3 protein. This table holds around 140,000 distinct CDR3 sequences, about 23% found once. The CDR3 consists of 13 residues. V was pared by 5 bases and J by 0 bases, with 5 bases between. Germline V gene lookup returns CDR1 LNHDA and CDR2 SQIVND (reference sequence). The sequenced sample was PBMCs or a T cell subset sorted from them (not recorded which). This receptor was taken from an adult woman who had mild COVID-19 (a few samples of this study predate the infection). Cell type and time point are not known. This chain uses TRBV19 with TRBJ1-3; D is unclear. The CDR3 sequence: CASSPVSGNTIYF. CDR3 coding DNA: TGTGCCAGTAGTCCCGTCTCTGGAAACACCATATATTTT.